This paragraph reports one T cell receptor (beta chain). CDR1 and CDR2 (germline): SGHDT, YYEEEE. The CDR3 extends over 17 amino acids. V shed 3 bases, J shed 4 bases, and the junction held 6 bases outside the gene matches. This record belongs to a study of control samples from healthy donors and cancer patients. Assay: immunoSEQ multiplex PCR; the TCRdb copy retains only in-frame clones and omits some. The sample yields approximately 120,000 clones, 85% to 90% seen once. The specimen sequenced was blood. The receptor comes from a woman in her 50s in good health. The chain carries TRBV5-6 and TRBJ2-6, with TRBD1 identical over 11 bases. CDR3: CASSSGQGVSGANVLTF. CDR3 coding DNA: TGTGCCAGCAGCTCGGGACAGGGGGTCTCCGGGGCCAACGTCCTGACTTTC.